A single sample is the source of the 16 T cell receptor beta chains below, sequenced in a study of metastatic and nonmetastatic thyroid tumors. Patients were all untreated before their thyroid surgery. Through MiXCR, TCRdb re-clonotyped the PCR reads. Here the sample spans 43,000 or so clones, around 23% being singletons. The material sequenced was blood. Receptors originate from a male donor with papillary thyroid cancer or a benign thyroid nodule (not recorded which). Some clones in this sample may be carry-over from other donors' samples.

The chain is built from TRBV30 and TRBJ1-5; 7 bases match TRBD1. The trim removed 3 bases at V and 3 bases at J, leaving 11 bases unmatched. The CDR3 totals 16 residues. Looked up from germline, CDR1 is GTSNPN and CDR2 is SVGIG (reference sequence). Here the CDR3 DNA reads TGTGCCTGGAGCGTAAACTCGGACAGGACCAATCAGCCCCAGCATTTT. This translates into CAWSVNSDRTNQPQHF.

This chain connects TRBV19 to TRBJ1-1; no firm D call. Trimming took off 10 bases at V and 7 bases at J, with 19 bases between the two ends. Germline V gene data show CDR1 as LNHDA and CDR2 as SQIVND (reference sequence). This CDR3 has 13 residues. The CDR3 protein is CATKLLELGEAFF. The CDR3 nucleotides read TGTGCCACAAAATTATTAGAGTTGGGTGAAGCTTTCTTT.

This clone was observed many times. The chain carries TRBV24-1 and TRBJ1-5; 10 nucleotides agree with TRBD1. The J segment lost 7 bases and the V segment lost 7 bases, leaving 3 bases of the junction unmatched. CDR1 is KGHDR and CDR2 is SFDVKD in the germline V gene. The CDR3 is 13 amino acids. Here the CDR3 DNA reads TGTGCCACCAGGACAGGGGGCGGCCAGCCCCAGCATTTT. It codes for CATRTGGGQPQHF.

This clone came up a few times. The chain is built from TRBV15 and TRBJ2-7; TRBD2 might be the D (7 bases). V was clipped by 1 base and J by 2 bases, with 15 bases between them. Germline CDR1 is LNHNV and CDR2 is YYDKDF (reference sequence). The CDR3 contains 16 residues. The CDR3 nucleotides are TGTGCCACCAGCAGAGCGGGGGGCAGGGGTGCCTACGAGCAGTACTTC. It yields the protein CATSRAGGRGAYEQYF.

This clone was picked up many times. The chain recombines TRBV15 with TRBJ2-1; 9 nucleotides agree with TRBD2. CDR1 and CDR2 (germline): LNHNV, YYDKDF (reference sequence). This CDR3 comprises 16 residues. V shed 0 bases and J 9 bases; nucleotides not matched to a gene: 9. The CDR3 region is CATSRDNSGSKGEQFF. CDR3 coding DNA: TGTGCCACCAGCAGAGATAATAGCGGGAGTAAGGGTGAGCAGTTCTTC.

This clone was detected many times. The sample holds other DNA sequences that translate to the same CDR3. The V call is TRBV4-2, the J call TRBJ1-1, with D hard to call. This CDR3 has 13 amino acids. From germline, CDR1 is LGHNA and CDR2 YNFKEQ. V was pared by 6 bases and J by 1 base, with 9 bases between. DNA for the CDR3: TGTGCCAGCAGTACGCTGGGGAACACTGAAGCTTTCTTT. Translation: CASSTLGNTEAFF.

This clone was counted between two and nine times. The chain has TRBV15 and TRBJ2-1; 7 bases match TRBD2. CDR3 length equals 14 residues. The germline V gene has CDR1 LNHNV and CDR2 YYDKDF (reference sequence). The V gene end was trimmed by 7 bases and the J gene end by 10 bases; junction bases not matched to a gene: 13. The CDR3 DNA reads as TGTGCCACCATCCCACCTACGACTAGCAGGGAGCAGTTCTTC. It specifies CATIPPTTSREQFF.

The genes are TRBV6-6 and TRBJ2-7; no clear D gene. The germline gives CDR1 MNHNY, CDR2 SVGAGI (reference sequence). V lost 0 bases and J 0 bases, leaving 18 bases between the germline ends. The CDR3 spans 18 residues. The CDR3 sequence: CASSYSIRPPPSSYEQYF. The CDR3 DNA sequence: TGTGCCAGCAGTTACTCGATACGTCCCCCCCCGAGCTCCTACGAGCAGTACTTC.

This clone was counted only a few times. This likely comes from a read error, as the CDR3 has no conserved phenylalanine or tryptophan at its end. J is TRBJ2-2 and V is TRBV28, with 7 bases fitting TRBD1. CDR1 is MDHEN and CDR2 is SYDVKM in the germline V gene. CDR3 length: 16 amino acids. CDR3 bases: TGTGCCAGCAGTTTAAACAGGGGCCCGAACACCGGAGAGCTGTTTCTT. Protein product: CASSLNRGPNTGELFL.

With regard to this clone: This may be a read error: a much more frequent sequence differs by one nucleotide. This rearrangement joins TRBV7-9 to TRBJ2-5; 9 bases fit TRBD2. This CDR3 comprises 15 residues. CDR1 is SEHNR, CDR2 FQNEAQ, per germline (reference sequence). The trim removed 5 bases at V and 7 bases at J, leaving 11 bases unmatched. Here the CDR3 reads CASSTSAGGPGTQYF. Here the CDR3 DNA reads TGTGCCAGCAGCACGTCAGCGGGAGGCCCCGGGACCCAGTACTTC.

V gene TRBV4-3 combines with J gene TRBJ1-2; D is perhaps TRBD1 (6 bases). Trimming shortened V by 0 bases and J by 7 bases, and 12 bases separated the two germline ends. This CDR3 is built from 14 residues. Germline V lookup: CDR1 LGHNA, CDR2 YSLEER. The CDR3 sequence is CASSQEVGASGYTF. The DNA of the CDR3 is TGCGCCAGCAGCCAAGAGGTGGGGGCGAGTGGCTACACCTTC.

A few counts support this clone. V and J are TRBV6-5 and TRBJ2-5, with 9 positions matching TRBD1. Per the germline V gene, CDR1 is MNHEY and CDR2 is SVGAGI. The CDR3 contains 14 residues. Trimming at V came to 4 bases and at J to 5 bases, leaving 5 bases not matched to a gene. The CDR3 DNA sequence: TGTGCCAGCAGTTTGACAGGGGGGTTGGAGACCCAGTACTTC. It yields the protein CASSLTGGLETQYF.

This clone has ten or more counts. The chain employs TRBV28 and TRBJ1-2; D not certain. The ends were cut back, 3 bases at V and 5 bases at J, with 4 bases in the middle. CDR1 MDHEN and CDR2 SYDVKM come from the germline V gene. This CDR3 region has 11 residues. CDR3 loop: CASSFTYGYTF. Written as DNA, the CDR3 is TGTGCCAGCAGTTTCACTTATGGCTACACCTTC.

This clone was detected many times. The chain employs TRBV28 and TRBJ1-2; 10 nucleotides match TRBD1. V gave up 4 bases and J gave up 4 bases; unmatched junction bases: 12. Germline V gene data show CDR1 as MDHEN and CDR2 as SYDVKM. The CDR3 runs to 17 residues. The CDR3 protein is CASSSPGQGRDSYGYTF. The CDR3, as DNA: TGTGCCAGCAGTTCACCGGGACAGGGGCGCGACAGCTATGGCTACACCTTC.

The chain uses TRBV5-5 and TRBJ2-3; TRBD2 might be the D (6 bases). Germline V CDR1 and CDR2: SGHKS, YYEKEE (reference sequence). Trimming removed 9 bases at V and 2 bases at J, with 16 bases between. There are 14 residues in the CDR3. The DNA for the CDR3 is TGTGCCAACATCCCCGCGGGGAACACAGATACGCAGTATTTT. It yields the protein CANIPAGNTDTQYF. Full variable domain (outside the CDR3, taken from reference TRBV5-5 and TRBJ2-3): DAGVTQSPTHLIKTRGQQVTLRCSPISGHKSVSWYQQVLGQGPQFIFQYYEKEERGRGNFPDRFSARQFPNYSSELNVNALLLGDSALYLCANIPAGNTDTQYFGPGTRLTVL.

The V gene is TRBV5-1, the J gene TRBJ2-5; no clear D gene. Germline CDR1 is SGHRS and CDR2 is YFSETQ. The CDR3 sequence is 12 residues long. V lost 5 bases to trimming and J lost 5 bases, with 10 bases between them. The CDR3 loop is CASSPPTETQYF. CDR3 DNA: TGCGCCAGCAGTCCTCCCACGGAGACCCAGTACTTC. The variable domain in full, completed from reference TRBV5-1 and TRBJ2-5, reads KAGVTQTPRYLIKTRGQQVTLSCSPISGHRSVSWYQQTPGQGLQFLFEYFSETQRNKGNFPGRFSGRQFSNSRSEMNVSTLELGDSALYLCASSPPTETQYFGPGTRLLVL.